These 3 T cell receptor beta chains were all obtained from the same sample, sequenced in a study of blood T cells in healthy people across ages. Primed by a sample-barcoded 5' primer and a J-beta primer mix, a second PCR proceeded for about 6 to 11 cycles. MiXCR was run by TCRdb on the 5' RACE reads, yielding one entry per CDR3 protein. The profile shows about 720,000 distinct CDR3 sequences, 25% of them singletons. The same data also contributed to another study, on T cells of mothers and their children.

The specimen sequenced was blood. These receptors were taken from a boy aged 10-17 years in good health.

The rearrangement uses TRBV9 and TRBJ2-1; possibly TRBD1 or TRBD2 for D (6 bases each). CDR1 is SGDLS, CDR2 YYNGEE, per germline. The V end lost 2 bases, the J end lost 9 bases, and 12 bases lay between the germline ends. The CDR3 is 13 residues long. The CDR3 here is CASSVEGDGEQFF. The DNA of the CDR3 is TGTGCCAGCAGCGTGGAGGGGGATGGTGAGCAGTTCTTC. Using reference TRBV9 and TRBJ2-1 for the parts outside the CDR3, the full variable domain is DSGVTQTPKHLITATGQRVTLRCSPRSGDLSVYWYQQSLDQGLQFLIQYYNGEERAKGNILERFSAQQFPDLHSELNLSSLELGDSALYFCASSVEGDGEQFFGPGTRLTVL.

The V call is TRBV5-6, the J call TRBJ2-1; D may be TRBD2 (6 bases). The tail of the sequence fits TRBJ2-7 better, so the J call may be wrong. There are 16 residues in the CDR3. Germline V gene sequence: CDR1 SGHDT, CDR2 YYEEEE. In nucleotides, the CDR3 is TGTGCCAGCAGCTACTTCGGGAGTGGGTACTCCTACGAGCAGTACTTC. Protein product: CASSYFGSGYSYEQYF.

This clonotype was found many times. The chain links TRBV10-3 to TRBJ1-2, with 9 bases that match TRBD1. This CDR3 has 15 amino acids. Per germline, CDR1 ENHRY and CDR2 SYGVKD. V shed 6 bases, J shed 8 bases, and the junction held 13 bases outside the gene matches. The CDR3 sequence is CAIRITGGRGYGYTF. The CDR3 DNA sequence: TGTGCCATCAGGATAACAGGGGGCCGCGGCTACGGCTACACCTTC.